The sequence of this T cell receptor beta chain was determined in a study of spatial heterogeneity in lung cancer. Study in general: The donors comprised about 70 untreated early-stage non-small cell lung cancer patients. Detection consistently captured more beta-chain sequences than alpha-chain sequences.

As to time point: blood at routine non-recurrence follow-up after resection. Whole RNA, isolated from tumor, nontumor lung or frozen PBMC, was sequenced without prior sorting. Trimming took off 4 bases at V and 3 bases at J, with 8 bases between the two ends. There are 13 residues in the CDR3. The V gene's germline CDR1 is MNHNS and CDR2 SASEGT. Each TCR cDNA molecule carried a unique molecular identifier. TCRdb re-called the 5' RACE reads through MiXCR, storing one row per CDR3 protein. The sample lists around 110,000 distinct CDR3 sequences, 10% to 15% occurring once. The TCR sequence derives from a male donor with early-stage non-small cell lung cancer. The chain recombines TRBV6-1 with TRBJ2-3; D unresolved. The sample here was PBMCs, taken at follow-up. The chain's CDR3 is CASSGERTDTQYF. The CDR3 DNA reads TGTGCCAGCAGTGGCGAAAGGACAGATACGCAGTATTTT.